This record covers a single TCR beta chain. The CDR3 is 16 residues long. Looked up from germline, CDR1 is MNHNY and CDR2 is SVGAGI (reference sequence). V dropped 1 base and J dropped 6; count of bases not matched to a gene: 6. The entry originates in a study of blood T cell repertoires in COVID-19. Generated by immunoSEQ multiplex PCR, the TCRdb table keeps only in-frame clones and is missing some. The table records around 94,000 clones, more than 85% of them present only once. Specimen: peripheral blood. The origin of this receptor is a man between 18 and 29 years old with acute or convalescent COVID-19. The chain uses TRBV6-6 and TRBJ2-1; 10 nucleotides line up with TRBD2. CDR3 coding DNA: TGTGCCAGCAGTTACTTCATAGCGGGAGGTTTCAATGAGCAGTTCTTC. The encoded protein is CASSYFIAGGFNEQFF.